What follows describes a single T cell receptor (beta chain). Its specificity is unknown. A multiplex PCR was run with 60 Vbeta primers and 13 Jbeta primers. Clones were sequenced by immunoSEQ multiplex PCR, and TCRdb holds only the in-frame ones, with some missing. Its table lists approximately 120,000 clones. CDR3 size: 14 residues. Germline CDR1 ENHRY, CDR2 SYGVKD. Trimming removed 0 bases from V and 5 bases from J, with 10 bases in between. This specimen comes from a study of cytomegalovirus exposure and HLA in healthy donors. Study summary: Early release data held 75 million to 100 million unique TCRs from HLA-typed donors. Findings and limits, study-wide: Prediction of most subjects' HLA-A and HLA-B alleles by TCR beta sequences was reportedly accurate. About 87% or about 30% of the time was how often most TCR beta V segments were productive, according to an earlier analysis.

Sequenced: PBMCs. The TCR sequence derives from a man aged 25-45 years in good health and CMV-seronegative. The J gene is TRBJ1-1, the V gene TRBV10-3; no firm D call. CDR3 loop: CAISESKERTEAFF. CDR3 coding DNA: TGTGCCATCAGTGAGTCTAAGGAGAGGACTGAAGCTTTCTTT.